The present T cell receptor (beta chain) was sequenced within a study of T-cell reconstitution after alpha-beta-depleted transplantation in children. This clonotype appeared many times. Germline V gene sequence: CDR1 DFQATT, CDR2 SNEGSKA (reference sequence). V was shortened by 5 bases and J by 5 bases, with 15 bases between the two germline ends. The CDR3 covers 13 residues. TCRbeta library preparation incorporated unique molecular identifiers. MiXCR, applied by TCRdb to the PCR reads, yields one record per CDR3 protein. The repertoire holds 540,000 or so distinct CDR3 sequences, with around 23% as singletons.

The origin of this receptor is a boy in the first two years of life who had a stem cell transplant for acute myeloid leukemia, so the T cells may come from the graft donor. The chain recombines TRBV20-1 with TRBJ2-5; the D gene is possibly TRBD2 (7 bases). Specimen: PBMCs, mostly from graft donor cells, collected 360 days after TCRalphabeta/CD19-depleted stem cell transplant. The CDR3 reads CSAPRGGLETQYF. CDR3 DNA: TGCAGTGCTCCTAGGGGGGGATTGGAGACCCAGTACTTC.